Below, one TCR beta chain is given with its context. No antigen is known for it. Trimming stripped 5 bases from V and 9 bases from J, with 13 bases between. CDR1 and CDR2 from the germline V gene are MNHEY and SVGAGI. CDR3 size: 12 residues. The record originates from a study of tumor-infiltrating lymphocytes in primary liver carcinoma. Across the whole study: Donors underwent surgery for histopathologically diagnosed primary liver carcinoma.

A primer matching the constant region was used to make TCR beta cDNA from 450 to 500 ng of total RNA. The TCR beta library was amplified through three nested multiplex PCR rounds in a modified ARM-PCR procedure. The first two PCR rounds used TRBV1-TRBV30 primers with a Cbeta primer, roughly 10 cycles each. TCRdb called the multiplex PCR reads again in MiXCR, with one record for every CDR3 protein. The table includes 300,000 to 400,000 distinct CDR3 sequences, about 61% detected once. Study-wide findings and caveats: Bulk samples went unsorted, so CD4+ and CD8+ repertoires were not compared.

Germline DNA was also extracted, while the blood RNA originated from unsorted whole blood. This TCR came from a man aged 35-49 years with primary liver carcinoma and hepatitis B virus infection. This rearrangement joins TRBV6-5 to TRBJ2-5, with D possibly being TRBD2 (5 bases). Sequencing input: peripheral blood. This CDR3 is CASSGGLAAQYF. Written as DNA, the CDR3 is TGTGCCAGCAGTGGCGGGCTGGCGGCCCAGTACTTC.